Listed below are T cell receptor beta chains from one sample, sequenced in a study of regulatory T cells in long-lasting Graves disease. MiXCR, applied by TCRdb to the multiplex PCR reads, yields one record per CDR3 protein. In the table there are fewer than 650,000 distinct CDR3 sequences, 16% of which are singletons. This sample also belongs to another study, concerning T cells in Graves' hyperthyroidism and ophthalmopathy.

The specimen comprised peripheral blood mononuclear cells (PBMCs), sampled at new diagnosis, from a patient treated with antithyroid drugs. The receptors stem from a man between 18 and 35 years old with Graves disease. Both conserved end residues are part of each CDR3. A D gene is named only where the DNA matches it firmly. A row's size may be missing; if present it is once, few, many or a size class.

size: -
V: TRBV4-1
D: -
J: TRBJ1-3
DNA: TGCGCCAGCAGCCAAGATGCAGCCTCTGGAAACACCATATATTTT
CDR3: CASSQDAASGNTIYF

size: many
V: TRBV12-3/TRBV12-4
D: TRBD2
J: TRBJ2-7
DNA: TGTGCCAGCAGTTTAGCGGCTAGCGGGTACGAGCAGTACTTC
CDR3: CASSLAASGYEQYF

size: -
V: TRBV5-8
D: -
J: TRBJ2-7
DNA: TGTGCCAGCAGCCACCGGGACGGGAGCTCCTACGAGCAGTACTTC
CDR3: CASSHRDGSSYEQYF

size: many
V: TRBV3-1
D: TRBD2
J: TRBJ2-3
DNA: TGTGCCAGCAGCCAAGTAGCGGGAGGGTTATCAGATACGCAGTATTTT
CDR3: CASSQVAGGLSDTQYF

size: many
V: TRBV7-3
D: -
J: TRBJ2-5
DNA: TGTGCCAGCAGCTTAAATAGCGCCCAGACCCAGTACTTC
CDR3: CASSLNSAQTQYF

size: -
V: TRBV20-1
D: TRBD1
J: TRBJ2-7
DNA: TGCAGTGCCCAGGGGGCAACGGAGGGCGAGCAGTACTTC
CDR3: CSAQGATEGEQYF

size: few
V: TRBV5-5
D: TRBD1
J: TRBJ1-6
DNA: TGTGCCAGCAGCTCCGAGGGACAGGCAAATTCACCCCTCCACTTT
CDR3: CASSSEGQANSPLHF

size: few
V: TRBV2
D: TRBD2
J: TRBJ2-2
DNA: TGTGCCAGCAGTGATGGGCTAGCGGGAGCGGTCGGGGAGCTGTTTTTT
CDR3: CASSDGLAGAVGELFF

size: many
V: TRBV20-1
D: TRBD2
J: TRBJ2-7
DNA: TGCAGTGCTAGACAAGGGACTAGCGGGAAGCAGTACTTC
CDR3: CSARQGTSGKQYF

size: -
V: TRBV28
D: TRBD1
J: TRBJ1-1
DNA: TGTGCCAGCAGTGCAAGACAGGGGGCTATGAACACTGAAGCTTTCTTT
CDR3: CASSARQGAMNTEAFF

size: -
V: TRBV19
D: -
J: TRBJ2-7
DNA: TGTGCCAGTAGTATGTGGGGGTACGAGCAGTACTTC
CDR3: CASSMWGYEQYF

size: many
V: TRBV6-9
D: TRBD2
J: TRBJ2-7
DNA: TGTGCCAGCAGTTACACCGGGAGGACCTCCTACGAGCAGTACTTC
CDR3: CASSYTGRTSYEQYF

size: -
V: TRBV10-3
D: -
J: TRBJ2-7
DNA: TGTGCCACCAAGGACTCGAGCTCCTACGAGCAGTACTTC
CDR3: CATKDSSSYEQYF